The 8 T cell receptor beta chains below all came from one sample that was sequenced in a study of blood T cell repertoires in COVID-19. Clones were sequenced by immunoSEQ multiplex PCR, and TCRdb holds only the in-frame ones, with some missing. The sample lists about 250,000 clones; about 80% were seen once. Source material: peripheral blood. The receptors derive from an elderly woman with acute or convalescent COVID-19.

This clone has just one count. This chain connects TRBV24-1 to TRBJ2-3; D not certain. Germline CDR1 KGHDR, CDR2 SFDVKD. This CDR3 has 14 amino acids. V lost 4 bases to trimming and J lost 1 base, with 8 bases between them. The CDR3 reads CATSDPRGTDTQYF. CDR3 bases: TGTGCCACCAGTGACCCCCGGGGCACAGATACGCAGTATTTT.

The chain has TRBV5-4 and TRBJ2-1, with 9 bases lining up with TRBD1. Germline CDR1 and CDR2: SGHNT and YYREEE (reference sequence). This CDR3 has 16 residues. V was pared by 2 bases and J by 4 bases, with 7 bases of the junction left unmatched. The CDR3 protein is CASSFPGTGSYNEQFF. CDR3 in DNA: TGTGCCAGCAGCTTTCCCGGGACAGGGTCATACAATGAGCAGTTCTTC.

The chain uses TRBV5-1 and TRBJ2-1; D possibly corresponds to TRBD2 (5 bases). From germline, CDR1 is SGHRS and CDR2 YFSETQ. Trimming took off 4 bases at V and 6 bases at J, with 14 bases between the two ends. The CDR3 consists of 14 residues. This CDR3 reads CASSPVGGANEQFF. CDR3 nucleotides: TGCGCCAGCAGCCCGGTAGGAGGAGCCAATGAGCAGTTCTTC.

This sequence joins TRBV18 and TRBJ1-1; D is uncertain. V was clipped by 6 bases and J by 5 bases, with 16 bases between them. CDR3 length equals 14 residues. Germline V gene lookup returns CDR1 KGHSH and CDR2 LQKENI. CDR3 region: CASSKIEARTEAFF. CDR3 DNA: TGTGCCAGCTCCAAGATCGAGGCGCGGACTGAAGCTTTCTTT.

This chain connects TRBV4-1 to TRBJ2-7, with 8 bases matching TRBD2. The CDR3 length is 18 residues. Looked up from germline, CDR1 is MGHRA and CDR2 is YSYEKL. V lost 1 base and J lost 1; bases outside the gene matches: 12. This CDR3 is CASSQAPGLAAGSYEQYF. DNA of the CDR3: TGCGCCAGCAGCCAAGCCCCCGGACTAGCTGCCGGTTCCTACGAGCAGTACTTC.

CDR3 coding DNA: TGTGCCACTAGCGGGGGGGCGGTTACGCAGTATTTT. Translating it yields CATSGGAVTQYF. This chain joins TRBV19 and TRBJ2-3, with TRBD2 matching 12 bases. The CDR3 sequence is 12 residues long. Trimming at V came to 10 bases and at J to 8 bases, leaving 4 bases not matched to a gene. CDR1 LNHDA and CDR2 SQIVND come from the germline V gene (reference sequence).

The rearrangement joins TRBV30 to TRBJ1-2, with TRBD1 matching 8 bases. There are 13 residues in the CDR3. The V gene's germline CDR1 is GTSNPN and CDR2 SVGIG (reference sequence). Losses at the gene ends were 4 bases for V and 8 bases for J; bases not matched to a gene: 9. The CDR3: CAWMEDRARGYTF. The CDR3 nucleotides are TGTGCCTGGATGGAGGACAGGGCCCGGGGCTACACCTTC.

This chain links TRBV29-1 with TRBJ1-1; no reliable D call. Deletions cut 3 bases from V and 6 bases from J, with 11 bases between. The CDR3 is 12 residues long. Germline lookup yields CDR1 SQVTM and CDR2 ANQGSEA. The CDR3 DNA sequence: TGCAGCGTTGAGAAACCTGGGCCTGAAGCTTTCTTT. This sequence encodes CSVEKPGPEAFF.